This TCR beta chain is drawn from a study of blood T cells in healthy people across ages (dated by TCRdb to the mid-2010s). Turning to the overall study: In model experiments, roughly one uniquely barcoded TCR beta cDNA molecule per two T cells was captured by template switching. The study measured age-related changes in TCR beta repertoire diversity using deep sequencing normalized with unique cDNA molecular identifiers. Four age groups were formed from the donors: young (average approximately 17 years), middle-aged (approximately 40), aged (over 55) and long-lived (approximately 78). To avoid experimental bias, donors of different ages were distributed randomly across sequencing lanes. Two additional independent replicas of 1 million unique cDNA reads from the same blood draw were analyzed for two donors (one aged 18 to 29 and one aged 80 or older). What the research found in general, with its limitations: Compared with the aged group, the long-lived group had more naive CD4+ T cells, fewer expanded clones and increased TCR diversity, a pattern suggesting age selection. The percentage of naive T cells measured by flow cytometry correlated strongly with observed TCR beta diversity. Estimates of total diversity based on one million sequenced T cells were considered lower bounds and underestimates. As age increased, observed TCR beta diversity per million T cells dropped in a roughly linear way, and a significant reduction was already evident by age approximately 40. Bulk unsorted PBMC profiling prevented conclusive comparison of naive and antigen-experienced compartments. Because donor CMV infection status was unknown, age-related changes in expanded clonotypes were potentially confounded.

This clonotype showed up just a few times. There is no known antigen for this receptor. No much larger clone is present one base from it, and per-base qualities are unavailable. The CDR3 has 13 amino acids, counting the end cysteine and phenylalanine. Of the read, only the CDR3 DNA is kept; its 39 bases are in frame from base 1. Between the V and J ends, shortened by 5 bases and 6 bases respectively, the junction contains 14 bases. CDR1 and CDR2, per the germline V gene, are SQVTM and ANQGSEA. The donors were a few dozen Caucasian individuals from Russia, aged 6 to 90 years, who were systemically healthy. Ten milliliters of peripheral blood were drawn from each donor into EDTA-treated Vacutainer tubes. Ficoll-Paque density-gradient centrifugation was used to isolate PBMCs, with at least 6 million per sample. Total RNA was extracted from PBMCs with Trizol reagent, with at least 5 micrograms obtained per sample. For every donor, an aliquot of PBMCs went through flow cytometry to measure the percentages of naive CD45RAhigh/CD27high T cells.

Library prep was done by 5' RACE. The sample was run on an Illumina HiSeq 2500. A second PCR of 7 to 11 cycles was performed with a sample-barcoded 5' primer and a J-beta primer mix. Each TCR beta cDNA molecule received a unique molecular identifier from a template-switch 5' adaptor carrying 12 random nucleotides. Each sample yielded at least 3 million CDR3-containing paired-end reads. All of the RNA was converted into first-strand cDNA using the Mint cDNA synthesis kit, with a TRBC-specific oligonucleotide serving as the primer. All cDNA was treated with uracil-DNA glycosylase and then went through a first 18-cycle PCR with the universal primers M1SS and BC2_uni_R. On the authors' methods: For normalization, 1 million high-quality reads, each with a distinct molecular identifier, were randomly selected from each sample. Instead of being binned into consensus sequences, reads that shared molecular identifiers were thrown out. MiTCR, set to a Q25 quality threshold and the strictest error-elimination algorithm, was used for CDR3 identification, clonotype clustering and error correction. A nonparametric unseen species model with Euler transformation was used to estimate a lower bound on total TCR beta diversity. Using fastp trimming at Q25 and MiXCR clonotype assembly, TCRdb reanalyzed the public sequencing data and kept in-frame beta chains. CDR3 protein duplicates are merged, each entry listing the most common genes and DNA. TCRdb's processing, not the authors', yielded these V and J calls. The sample includes about 1.6 million distinct CDR3 sequences, with about 31% observed a single time. The biggest ten clones account for approximately 10% of the sample.

The source of this sequence is a woman in her 30s in good health. The rearrangement joined TRBV29-1 to TRBJ1-5, and the D gene may be TRBD1, 5 bases matching. The sequenced material came from blood. CDR3 region: CSVCWGYGQPQHF. The DNA sequence reads TGCAGCGTTTGCTGGGGGTACGGTCAGCCCCAGCATTTT.